This T cell receptor (beta chain) was identified in a study of Graves' ophthalmopathy and Graves' hyperthyroidism. Findings and caveats of the study: The study's model predicted ophthalmopathy progression at about 64% sensitivity and about 72% specificity.

RNA transcripts served as template for amplifying TCR beta CDR3 sequences. First-round RT-PCR with HTBI primers preceded a second-round multiplex PCR. TCRdb re-derived calls from the multiplex PCR reads in MiXCR, one entry per CDR3 protein. Of 660,000 or so distinct CDR3 sequences listed, 35% to 50% are singletons. In the case of this clonotype: The antigen remains undetermined.

Excluded were patients with other autoimmune diseases, uncontrolled infections, pregnancy or lactation. Sequencing was performed on peripheral blood. This TCR derives from an adult man with Graves' ophthalmopathy.

The CDR3 spells CASGSVCGVGNYGYTF. DNA for the CDR3: TGTGCTAGTGGTTCGGTTTGCGGGGTTGGGAACTATGGCTACACCTTC. The chain joins TRBV12-3 or TRBV12-4 to TRBJ1-2, with D uncertain. The CDR3 extends over 16 amino acids.